This T cell receptor (beta chain) stems from a study of T cells in Graves' hyperthyroidism and ophthalmopathy. Study-wide background: Before treatment of any kind, peripheral blood was taken at initial diagnosis. Study observations and caveats: Blood also showed most of the thyroid clonotypes that were expanded above 0.001.

Each diagnosis was grounded in clinical symptoms, serum thyroxine and TRAb, thyroid ultrasound, and orbital computed tomography. V lost 4 bases to trimming and J lost 2 bases; unmatched junction nucleotides: 14. The V gene's germline CDR1 is SGHRS and CDR2 YFSETQ. The CDR3 sequence is 19 residues long. In this sample, this clonotype turned up a few times. The antigen is unknown. TCR beta CDR3 regions were amplified from RNA transcripts. The primer set for the first-round RT-PCR of the TCR CDR3 was HTBI. Using its own MiXCR run on the multiplex PCR reads, TCRdb lists one record per CDR3 protein. The table includes approximately 530,000 distinct CDR3 sequences, 15% to 20% detected once.

The sample consisted of blood. The clonotype comes from a man aged 35 to 55 with Graves' ophthalmopathy. The V call is TRBV5-1, the J call TRBJ2-2, with 10 bases aligning to TRBD2. DNA of the CDR3: TGCGCCAGCAGCCTCCCTGGACAGGGACTAGCGATAAACACCGGGGAGCTGTTTTTT. This codes for CASSLPGQGLAINTGELFF.